These 21 T cell receptor beta chains were sequenced from one sample in a study of T cells after yellow fever vaccination. Each CDR3 protein is one row after TCRdb ran MiXCR on the 5' RACE reads. The repertoire holds approximately 580,000 distinct CDR3 sequences, with roughly a sixth as singletons. Sequencing was performed on PBMCs, taken 4 to 5 days after the first yellow fever vaccination. These receptors originate from a man between 18 and 29 years old who received the YFV17D yellow fever vaccine.

The chain carries TRBV7-8 and TRBJ2-3; 7 bases match TRBD1. V lost 4 bases to trimming and J lost 4 bases; unmatched junction nucleotides: 20. CDR1 SGHVS and CDR2 FQNEAQ come from the germline V gene. The CDR3 covers 19 residues. CDR3 bases: TGTGCCAGCAGCTCGACCCGATTTACAGGGGAACGGTGGTCAGATACGCAGTATTTT. Residues: CASSSTRFTGERWSDTQYF.

The chain combines TRBV11-2 with TRBJ2-2; D unresolved. The germline CDR1 and CDR2 sequences are SGHAT and FQNNGV. The CDR3 spans 16 residues. V was clipped by 2 bases and J by 3 bases, with 13 bases between them. In DNA, the CDR3 is TGTGCCAGCAGCTTATTTCCAAGACGTGACACCGGGGAGCTGTTTTTT. It codes for CASSLFPRRDTGELFF.

This clonotype was seen only a few times. V is TRBV20-1 and J is TRBJ2-1; D might be TRBD2 (6 bases). Germline assignment: CDR1 DFQATT and CDR2 SNEGSKA (reference sequence). CDR3 size: 15 residues. The V gene lost 0 bases and the J gene lost 7 bases, with 16 bases spanning the gap. The CDR3 DNA sequence: TGCAGTGCTAGAGATCCCGCGGGGACGCGGAATGAGCAGTTCTTC. Translating it yields CSARDPAGTRNEQFF.

This clonotype was found a few times. The chain recombines TRBV6-5 with TRBJ2-7; D not certain. This CDR3 contains 15 residues. V lost 0 bases, J lost 3 bases, and 12 bases lay in between. Germline V gives CDR1 MNHEY, CDR2 SVGAGI. Here the CDR3 reads CASSYSSDLDYEQYF. The CDR3 DNA is TGTGCCAGCAGTTACTCTTCGGACCTAGACTACGAGCAGTACTTC.

This clonotype was counted between two and nine times. This chain connects TRBV9 to TRBJ2-3; 7 bases agree with TRBD2. The CDR3 spans 16 residues. Trimming at V came to 0 bases and at J to 2 bases, leaving 6 bases not matched to a gene. Germline CDR1 SGDLS, CDR2 YYNGEE. In nucleotides, the CDR3 is TGTGCCAGCAGCGTAGGGTGGCGGGGGAACACAGATACGCAGTATTTT. This sequence encodes CASSVGWRGNTDTQYF.

J is TRBJ2-2 and V is TRBV4-1, with D unclear. This CDR3 is built from 13 residues. Trimming took off 4 bases at V and 3 bases at J, with 6 bases between the two ends. Germline CDR1 MGHRA, CDR2 YSYEKL. The CDR3 coding sequence is TGCGCCAGCAGCCTTTGGTACACCGGGGAGCTGTTTTTT. This gives the protein CASSLWYTGELFF.

This chain connects TRBV5-4 to TRBJ2-7, with 7 bases that match TRBD1. Trimming at V came to 2 bases and at J to 4 bases, leaving 6 bases not matched to a gene. CDR1 and CDR2 from the germline V gene are SGHNT and YYREEE (reference sequence). The CDR3 extends over 14 amino acids. This CDR3 reads CASSFQGTAYEQYF. The CDR3, as DNA: TGTGCCAGCAGCTTCCAGGGGACAGCTTACGAGCAGTACTTC.

This clonotype was recorded a few times. The V gene is TRBV12-3 or TRBV12-4, the J gene TRBJ2-3; D may be TRBD1 (5 bases). Trimming stripped 5 bases from V and 7 bases from J, with 7 bases between. The CDR3 is 11 amino acids. In nucleotides, the CDR3 is TGTGCCAGCAGTCAGGGAAATACGCAGTATTTT. This encodes CASSQGNTQYF.

In nucleotides, the CDR3 is TGCAGTGCTAGGGGTATAGCGGGCTGGCCGTACAATGAGCAGTTCTTC. Translation: CSARGIAGWPYNEQFF. The J gene is TRBJ2-1, the V gene TRBV20-1; 7 nucleotides agree with TRBD2. The CDR3 is made up of 16 amino acids. In germline, CDR1 is DFQATT, CDR2 SNEGSKA (reference sequence). J gave up 4 bases and V 3 bases, and 12 bases lay outside the gene matches.

The rearrangement links TRBV5-1 to TRBJ2-5; the match to TRBD1 covers 8 bases. Losses at the gene ends were 7 bases for V and 4 bases for J; bases not matched to a gene: 9. Germline CDR1 SGHRS, CDR2 YFSETQ. The CDR3 loop spans 14 amino acids. The CDR3 DNA reads TGCGCCAGCCAATACAGGGGGTCGGTAGAGACCCAGTACTTC. Its translation: CASQYRGSVETQYF.

This clonotype was counted many times. The chain uses TRBV5-1 and TRBJ2-1, with D possibly TRBD1 on 5 matching bases. The CDR3 consists of 16 residues. V gave up 0 bases and J gave up 4 bases, with 14 bases separating them. The V gene's germline CDR1 is SGHRS and CDR2 YFSETQ. CDR3 loop: CASSLAGLFGYNEQFF. CDR3 nucleotide sequence: TGCGCCAGCAGCTTGGCAGGGTTGTTTGGATACAATGAGCAGTTCTTC.

The sample holds many counts of this clonotype. The genes are TRBV12-3 or TRBV12-4 and TRBJ2-7; no clear D gene. With 1 base removed from V and 3 bases from J, the gap between germline ends came to 10 bases. The CDR3 totals 14 residues. Here the CDR3 DNA reads TGTGCCAGCAGTTTAGAAAGGACGGGCTACGAGCAGTACTTC. Translation: CASSLERTGYEQYF.

V and J are TRBV7-2 and TRBJ2-1; TRBD1 aligns across 9 bases. There are 15 residues in the CDR3. The junction had 12 bases not matched to a gene; V was cut back by 8 bases and J by 7 bases. Germline CDR1 reads SGHTA; CDR2 reads FQGNSA. The CDR3 protein is CASGRRTGVLNEQFF. Here the CDR3 DNA reads TGTGCCAGCGGCCGCCGGACAGGGGTGTTAAATGAGCAGTTCTTC.

This clonotype turned up a few times. The chain recombines TRBV5-1 with TRBJ2-5; 8 nucleotides line up with TRBD2. Germline CDR1 reads SGHRS; CDR2 reads YFSETQ. Germline trimming cut 5 bases from V and 6 bases from J; bases unmatched to any gene: 12. This CDR3 is built from 15 residues. The CDR3 bases are TGCGCCAGCAGTCGTAGGACTAGCTTCATGAAGACCCAGTACTTC. This translates into CASSRRTSFMKTQYF.

The V call is TRBV7-9, the J call TRBJ2-3; 10 nucleotides align to TRBD1. V was pared by 5 bases and J by 6 bases, with 8 bases of the junction left unmatched. Germline CDR1 is SEHNR and CDR2 is FQNEAQ (reference sequence). This CDR3 region has 15 residues. CDR3 sequence reads: CASSIDRGLKDTQYF. The CDR3, as DNA: TGTGCCAGCAGCATCGACAGGGGGCTAAAGGATACGCAGTATTTT.

This clonotype was detected only a few times. V and J are TRBV20-1 and TRBJ2-5; 8 bases agree with TRBD2. This CDR3 is 12 amino acids long. V lost 4 bases, J lost 4 bases, and 2 bases stayed unmatched. CDR1 and CDR2 (germline): DFQATT, SNEGSKA (reference sequence). The chain's CDR3 is CSAIRGGETQYF. CDR3 sequence (DNA): TGCAGTGCTATTCGGGGGGGAGAGACCCAGTACTTC.

This clonotype has a count of ten or more. The rearrangement joins TRBV5-1 to TRBJ2-7, with 10 bases aligning to TRBD1. The CDR3 runs 14 residues. The junction had 7 bases not matched to a gene; V was cut back by 4 bases and J by 6 bases. Germline CDR1 SGHRS, CDR2 YFSETQ. CDR3 DNA: TGCGCCAGCAGCCCCGGACAGGGGGAATGCGAGCAGTACGTC. It translates to CASSPGQGECEQYV.

This clonotype was counted a few times. The rearrangement links TRBV6-5 to TRBJ2-7; the D gene is possibly TRBD2 (5 bases). Trimming stripped 4 bases from V and 3 bases from J, with 13 bases between. CDR3 length equals 14 residues. Germline V lookup: CDR1 MNHEY, CDR2 SVGAGI. The CDR3 DNA reads as TGTGCCAGCAGTTCCCCGGCAGAGGGCTACGAGCAGTACGTC. The encoded protein is CASSSPAEGYEQYV.

This clonotype has at least ten counts. This chain links TRBV30 with TRBJ2-6; D call uncertain. Germline V CDR1 and CDR2: GTSNPN, SVGIG (reference sequence). Trimming pared 6 bases from V and 0 bases from J, leaving 9 bases between. CDR3 size: 14 residues. The CDR3 DNA reads as TGTGCCTGCCAGAAAGACTCTGGGGCCAACGTCCTGACTTTC. Protein sequence: CACQKDSGANVLTF.

The chain recombines TRBV5-4 with TRBJ2-3; D gene unclear. Germline lookup yields CDR1 SGHNT and CDR2 YYREEE (reference sequence). V was cut by 0 bases and J by 7 bases, with 6 bases left in between. The CDR3 is 12 residues long. The CDR3 sequence: CASSLDSYTQYF. The CDR3 nucleotides read TGTGCCAGCAGCTTGGACAGCTATACGCAGTATTTT.

The CDR3 spells CASSIQGAVHTGELFF. The CDR3 bases are TGTGCCAGTAGTATACAGGGCGCAGTCCACACCGGGGAGCTGTTTTTT. This sequence joins TRBV19 and TRBJ2-2, with D possibly TRBD1 on 5 matching bases. Germline V gene lookup returns CDR1 LNHDA and CDR2 SQIVND (reference sequence). CDR3 length: 16 residues. The ends were cut back, 2 bases at V and 3 bases at J, with 13 bases in the middle. Looking up the rest from reference TRBV19 and TRBJ2-2 gives the full variable domain: DGGITQSPKYLFRKEGQNVTLSCEQNLNHDAMYWYRQDPGQGLRLIYYSQIVNDFQKGDIAEGYSVSREKKESFPLTVTSAQKNPTAFYLCASSIQGAVHTGELFFGEGSRLTVL.